This T cell receptor beta chain emerged from a study of cytomegalovirus exposure and HLA in healthy donors. Background on the study: Of all 400 or so donors who were genotyped, roughly 81% belonged to the Caucasian-associated ancestry cluster. Notes on the study in general: Per a prior analysis, the majority of TCR beta V segments were productive roughly 90% or roughly 30% of the time. It emerged from a later analysis that several of the most significant clusters appeared to be linked to common viral pathogens.

V was pared by 3 bases and J by 8 bases, with 13 bases between. Germline V gene sequence: CDR1 ENHRY, CDR2 SYGVKD. This CDR3 has 14 amino acids. The PCR had 60 Vbeta and 13 Jbeta primers. Here immunoSEQ multiplex PCR was the method, and the copy in TCRdb shows in-frame clones only, minus some. The sample holds roughly 100,000 clones. A word on this clone: Its target is unknown.

The TCR comes from a man in his fifties in good health and CMV-seronegative. The sequencing input was PBMCs. The chain carries TRBV10-3 and TRBJ1-4; D remains ambiguous. The CDR3: CAISDYGEGEKLFF. CDR3 coding DNA: TGTGCCATCAGTGACTACGGGGAGGGAGAAAAACTGTTTTTT.